These T cell receptor beta chains were read from a single sample in a study of post-analysis software for immune sequencing data. TCRdb reanalysed the PCR reads using MiXCR and keeps one entry per CDR3 protein. The sample holds 750,000 to 950,000 distinct CDR3 sequences; under 60% are singletons and the top ten take 4.9%. Input material: blood. The receptors were sampled from a girl aged 5 to 17 with multiple sclerosis. CDR3s include the opening cysteine and the closing phenylalanine or tryptophan. The D gene is left open where the match is weak. Where a row states a size, it is once, few, many or the class of an expanded clone; other rows omit it.

j_call d_call v_call clone_size cdr3_nt cdr3_aa
TRBJ2-7 . TRBV7-9 once TGTGCCAGCAGCCCCGTGGGGCCCTCCTACGAGCAGTACTTC CASSPVGPSYEQYF
TRBJ2-1 . TRBV5-1 . TGCGCCAGCAGGAGGAATAGGGACAATGAGCAGTTCTTC CASRRNRDNEQFF
TRBJ2-7 . TRBV6-6 . TGTGCCAGCAGTTACGGGGGCCCCGAGCAGTACTTC CASSYGGPEQYF
TRBJ2-1 TRBD2 TRBV20-1 . TGCAGTGCTAGTCCGGGTCTAGCGGGCGTGGAGCAGTTCTTC CSASPGLAGVEQFF
TRBJ2-7 TRBD1 TRBV6-5 once TGTGCCAGCAGTCGCGCCCCCGACAGGGACGAGCAGTACTTC CASSRAPDRDEQYF
TRBJ1-5 . TRBV2 few TGTGCCAGCAGTGAAGTGGGTCAGCCCCAGCATTTT CASSEVGQPQHF
TRBJ1-2 . TRBV20-1 . TGCAGTGCTAGTAACAGTCTTAACTATGGCTACACCTTC CSASNSLNYGYTF
TRBJ2-1 TRBD2 TRBV25-1 few TGTGCCAGCAGTGGATTAGCGGGAGGGCCCAATGAGCAGTTCTTC CASSGLAGGPNEQFF
TRBJ1-2 . TRBV5-1 few TGCGCCAGCAGCTTGGGTTCGGGCAGGGACTATGGCTACACCTTC CASSLGSGRDYGYTF
TRBJ2-5 TRBD1 TRBV24-1 . TGTGCCACCAGTGATCCCCGGGACAGGGGACTCCAAGAGACCCAGTACTTC CATSDPRDRGLQETQYF
TRBJ2-7 . TRBV2 once TGTGCCAGCAGTGTTTACCGACAGGATACTCTTCAGTACTTC CASSVYRQDTLQYF
TRBJ2-5 . TRBV12-3/TRBV12-4 few TGTGCCAGCAGTTTTACTGGGCAGCCCCGGAGGGGGGAGCAGTACTTC CASSFTGQPRRGEQYF
TRBJ2-7 . TRBV20-1 . TGCAGTGCTAGAGCTCGGGGTAGCGCTTCCCTCTACGAGCAGTACTTC CSARARGSASLYEQYF
TRBJ2-7 TRBD1 TRBV7-6 . TGTGCCAGCAGCCGCTTAGTGGGGACAGGGTACGAGCAGTACTTC CASSRLVGTGYEQYF
TRBJ1-5 TRBD1 TRBV20-1 . TGCAGTGCCGGAATGACAGGGGATCAGCCCCAGCATTTT CSAGMTGDQPQHF
TRBJ2-3 TRBD2 TRBV6-6 . TGTGCCAGCAGTTACGGTAGCGGGCCTAGCACAGATACGCAGTATTTT CASSYGSGPSTDTQYF
TRBJ1-1 TRBD1 TRBV7-3 . TGTGCCAGCAGCAGGACCGGGACAGGGGTCGAGAAAGCTTTCTTT CASSRTGTGVEKAFF
TRBJ2-7 . TRBV5-1 . TGCGCCAGCAGCTTGGGAGGAATAGGAAACTACGAGCAGTACTTC CASSLGGIGNYEQYF
TRBJ2-1 . TRBV20-1 . TGCAGTGCTAGAGAGGACGGAACGACCTACAATGAGCAGTTCTTC CSAREDGTTYNEQFF
TRBJ2-7 . TRBV27 once TGTGCCAGCAGTTTAGAGTTTGGGTACGAGCAGTACTTC CASSLEFGYEQYF
TRBJ2-1 TRBD2 TRBV5-1 . TGCGCCAGCAGAGGGGCCTCCCCGGGACTAGCGGATTACAATGAGCAGTTCTTC CASRGASPGLADYNEQFF
TRBJ2-5 TRBD2 TRBV9 . TGTGCCAGCAGCGTAGGGCTAGCGGACTCAGGAGAGCAGTACTTC CASSVGLADSGEQYF
TRBJ2-1 TRBD2 TRBV29-1 . TGCAGCGCCCCGGGACTAGGTGTCAATGAGCAGTTCTTC CSAPGLGVNEQFF
TRBJ2-5 . TRBV7-9 few TGTGCCGGAGGCGGGGACGCGTACCAAGAGACCCAGTACTTC CAGGGDAYQETQYF
TRBJ2-7 . TRBV4-1 few TGCGCCAGCAGCCAAGGGGTGAGGGACTACGAGCAGTACTTC CASSQGVRDYEQYF
TRBJ1-2 . TRBV6-1 . TGTGCCAGCAGGTCAAGAGCTCCGGGACAAGACCCCTATGGCTACACCTTC CASRSRAPGQDPYGYTF
TRBJ1-4 . TRBV6-1 . TGTACCAGCAGTGACCGTTGGAGGAATGAAAAACTGTTTTTT CTSSDRWRNEKLFF
TRBJ2-2 . TRBV7-6 . TGTGCCAGCAGCTTCTCGGTTGGGGGGGAGCTGTTTTTT CASSFSVGGELFF
TRBJ1-4 . TRBV20-1 few TGCAGTGCTCAACCCCCCGCTACCTATGAAAAACTGTTTTTT CSAQPPATYEKLFF
TRBJ2-7 TRBD2 TRBV20-1 . TGCAGTGCTAGGACACCTAGCGGGTACCAGTACTTC CSARTPSGYQYF
TRBJ1-2 . TRBV5-6 . TGTGCCAGCAGCTTGGGTACAGCTTACTATGGCTACACCTTC CASSLGTAYYGYTF
TRBJ1-4 . TRBV12-3/TRBV12-4 . TGTGCCAGCAGCCTGCGGGACGGGACTGAAAAACGGTTTTTT CASSLRDGTEKRFF
TRBJ2-5 . TRBV7-2 few TGTGCCAGCAGCTTATACGGGAAGCAAGAGACCCAGTACTTC CASSLYGKQETQYF
TRBJ2-5 . TRBV4-1 few TGCGCCAGCAGCCAAGTTGACAGAGGCCAAGAGACCCAGTACTTC CASSQVDRGQETQYF
TRBJ2-5 TRBD1 TRBV5-1 few TGCGCCAGCAGCTTGGCCCAGGGGGCAAGAGAGACCCAGTACTTC CASSLAQGARETQYF
TRBJ2-3 . TRBV7-2 few TGTGCCAGCAGCTTAGGTTTTCGCAGGACCTCCTACACAGATACGCAGTATTTT CASSLGFRRTSYTDTQYF
TRBJ1-1 . TRBV20-1 . TGCAGTGCTAGAGGGTTCCTCAACACTGAAGCTTTCTTT CSARGFLNTEAFF
TRBJ2-1 TRBD2 TRBV3-1 . TGTGCCAGCAGCCACGGGACTACGGAGCAGTTCTTC CASSHGTTEQFF
TRBJ2-7 TRBD1 TRBV9 . TGTGCCAGCAGCCCCCGGGACAGGGGATGGGAGCAGTACTTC CASSPRDRGWEQYF
TRBJ1-2 TRBD1 TRBV12-3/TRBV12-4 . TGTGCCAGCAGTTTAGCCCGACAGGGGGCCGCCTATGGCTACACCTTC CASSLARQGAAYGYTF
TRBJ2-7 . TRBV6-6 once TGTGCCAGCACCAAGGAGAGGCTAGAAGACGAGCAGTACTTC CASTKERLEDEQYF
TRBJ2-5 . TRBV3-1 . TGTGCCAGCAGCCGCCCGGAGGTCCTAGGGGAGGAGACCCGGTACTTC CASSRPEVLGEETRYF
TRBJ2-7 . TRBV28 . TGTGCCAGCAGTTTTGGGGGGCGCTTAATAACCTACGAGCAGTACTTC CASSFGGRLITYEQYF
TRBJ1-4 TRBD1 TRBV12-3/TRBV12-4 . TGTGCCAGCAGTCCAGGGACAGCCAACTTGTTTTTT CASSPGTANLFF
TRBJ2-1 TRBD1 TRBV12-3/TRBV12-4 few TGTGCCAGCAGAGGGGTAAGGGACAGGGGGAGAAGCTCCTACAATGAGCAGTTCTTC CASRGVRDRGRSSYNEQFF
TRBJ2-5 . TRBV6-2/TRBV6-3 once TGTGCCAGCAGTGGAGCTGGAGAGACCCAGTACTTC CASSGAGETQYF
TRBJ2-6 . TRBV5-1 few TGCGCCAGCAGCGCGACATCGAGCTCTGGGGCCAACGTCCTGACTTTC CASSATSSSGANVLTF
TRBJ2-7 TRBD1 TRBV15 once TGTGCCACCAGCAGAGACTACCGGGACAGGGGGCTCGACGAGCAGTACTTC CATSRDYRDRGLDEQYF